This T cell receptor (beta chain) derives from a study of cytomegalovirus exposure and HLA in healthy donors (dated by TCRdb to between 2016 and 2019). At the level of the whole study: An earlier analysis of 587 of the donors reported 276 Gb of sequence data and approximately 120 million unique TCR beta sequences obtained from about 170 million T cells. Roughly 300 gigabases of sequencing data and tens of millions of unique TCR sequences were included in an early release covering 500 to 750 HLA-typed donors. Of the 350 to 400 genotyped donors, approximately 82% fell in the genetic ancestry cluster associated with self-reported Caucasian donors. The study was designed to test whether signatures of past pathogen exposure could be identified by cataloging public T cell receptors. The study used immunosequencing to profile the T cell repertoires of around 600 subjects and linked those repertoires to cytomegalovirus serostatus. Along with the roughly 670-subject first cohort, a separate validation cohort of 120 different subjects was used. To predict cytomegalovirus infection status, the study combined high-throughput TCR immunosequencing, statistical association of individual TCRs with disease status, and machine learning. In a later analysis, previously published TCR beta repertoires from 670 or so donors were re-analyzed and high-resolution HLA genotyping was added so that TCR occurrence patterns could be studied. The later analysis used no new phenotypic data to find candidate immune exposures, relying instead on TCR beta sequences and their occurrence across donors. An earlier analysis of about 620 of the donors applied high-throughput TCR beta sequencing to assess whether each TCR beta V gene segment acted as functional or pseudogenic. Donor age, sex, ethnicity and CMV serostatus were compiled alongside the repertoire data. In a later genetic analysis, genome-wide SNP genotypes for about three fifths of the 666 donors were used, and that subset was treated as a discovery cohort. Every repertoire in the discovery cohort had been generated on one and the same sequencing platform. Class I and class II HLA loci were covered by the typing at four-digit resolution. The number of donors typed differed by locus, with about 629-630 for A, B, C, DRB1 and DQB1, around 560 for DQA1, approximately 570 for DPA1, and 400 to 490 for DPB1. Four to six DR-DQ haplotypes were handled as single units for association and clustering, since linkage in the cohort was strong. On average, 235,054 unique TCR beta nucleotide sequences were sequenced per donor among a few hundred genotyped donors of the cohort, with around 19% of those sequences being non-productive.

The library was built by means of the immunoSEQ multiplex PCR assay. For the multiplex PCR, a mixture combining 60 forward primers for TCR Vbeta segments and 13 reverse primers for TCR Jbeta segments was used. A multiplex PCR assay on genomic DNA amplified the CDR3 region of rearranged TCR beta genes. The amplified TCR beta libraries were sequenced on the Illumina HiSeq System as 87-base-pair reads. Per the source publication's procedure: A later analysis counted around 72 million unique TCR beta chains across the 666 repertoires, and approximately 11 million of these chains were shared by at least two donors. Raw reads were error-corrected and collapsed into unique sequences by a nearest-neighbor algorithm in which closely related sequences were merged to remove PCR and sequencing errors. V, D and J gene segments were assigned by aligning CDR3 sequences to IMGT reference sequences. For a sequence to be retained, at least a six-nucleotide match to both a V gene segment and a J gene segment was required. Rearrangements were classified as productive when the CDR3 lacked stop codons and remained in frame with V and J, and all other rearrangements were classified as non-productive. Following IMGT convention, CDR3 was defined as the stretch from the second conserved V-encoded cysteine to the conserved J-encoded phenylalanine. The earlier analysis of about 640 of the donors excluded any sequence lacking an unambiguous match to a single V gene segment. An earlier analysis of several hundred of the donors called V segments functional above 56.7% productive rearrangements and segregating when the between-donor standard deviation exceeded 5%. A statistical classification framework was developed to diagnose cytomegalovirus status using the catalog of TCR beta chain sequences. In a later analysis, V and J genes were assigned by comparing TCR nucleotide sequences against IMGT/GENE-DB human TR gene sequences. Using the TCRdist pipeline, a later analysis assigned CDR3 sequences along with most-parsimonious VDJ recombination scenarios. A later analysis defined each TCR beta chain by its CDR3 amino acid sequence plus V-gene family, and excluded reads lacking a unique V-gene family. A later analysis removed 500 to 600 highly shared, low-generation-probability nucleotide sequences to deal with suspected cross-contamination and a sequencing artifact. In a later analysis, a clonal expansion index for each public chain was calculated from normalized within-repertoire ranks of inferred template counts. In a later analysis, generation probabilities were computed using a VDJ recombination model fitted to out-of-frame rearrangements, and the results were checked against IGoR. Hypergeometric tests were used in a later analysis to score TCR-TCR, TCR-HLA and TCR-CMV co-occurrence, with a repertoire-size bias correction applied to the TCR pairs. A later analysis estimated false discovery rates by permuting HLA or CMV assignments 20 times. In a later analysis, co-occurring TCRs were grouped using DBSCAN, with TCRdist sequence similarity added in when clustering inside HLA-allele-positive subsets. For co-occurrence clustering, repertoires with fewer than 30,000 or more than 120,000 public chains were excluded, along with roughly 5 repertoires with anomalous nucleotide sharing. TCRdb took over this immuneACCESS table, retaining in-frame rearrangements with V and J assigned. Such tables are incomplete; in checked studies, under half of the missing clones stem from an unresolved V gene, and the remainder is unexplained. V and J calls plus clone size are reproduced from that table; the DNA served to infer D and trimming. This sample comprises some 85,000 clones, around 77% of them detected only once. The leading ten clones occupy 3.7% of the sample.

Spanning cysteine to phenylalanine, the CDR3 consists of 18 amino acids. Only the CDR3 DNA is retained, 54 bases long and in frame from the first base. In total, 600 or so healthy bone marrow donors made up the cohort. At the time of sampling, all cohort members were nominally healthy, though unrecorded immune exposures were likely present. The donor was CMV seronegative and was included in the group of a few hundred seronegative cohort members. A peripheral blood sample was collected from each donor, and TCR beta sequencing was performed on peripheral blood mononuclear cells. The Qiagen DNeasy Blood Extraction Kit was used to extract genomic DNA from the blood cell samples. What the authors observed across the whole study: A total of roughly 160 TCR beta chains were listed by the study as associated with cytomegalovirus. The earlier analysis of about 600 of the donors excluded fewer than 20 rarely observed V segments, including chromosome 9 orphons, because counts were too low. In an earlier analysis of some 500 of the donors, most TCR beta V segments were observed in productive rearrangements about 90% or about 30% of the time, broadly matching IMGT annotations. The cohort was sequenced for TCR beta chains only, and without alpha or paired-chain data the features that could be detected were limited. Presence/absence analyses assumed roughly uniform sequencing depth across donors, an assumption that may not hold. In a later analysis, TCR association rates were found to vary across HLA loci, with the most associated TCRs seen for DRB1 alleles and the fewest for HLA-C alleles. The classifier was reported to diagnose cytomegalovirus status with high specificity and sensitivity in both the original cohort and the validation cohort. The 87-base-pair reads could not distinguish some IMGT-functional V segments, including TRBV6-2 and TRBV6-3, so those segments were excluded. Compared with the roughly 710-donor mean, donors in an Asian-associated ancestry cluster had fewer N-insertions in productive TCRs, according to a later genetic analysis. A later analysis associated about 17,000 TCR beta sequences with specific HLA alleles at a false discovery rate of 0.05. A later analysis found that most CMV-associated TCR beta chains appeared HLA-restricted, with HLA associations seemingly driven largely by CMV exposure. A few of the identified cytomegalovirus-associated TCR beta chains were confirmed in vitro to be specific for cytomegalovirus antigens. The authors suggested that the approach could potentially be extended to other disease states and immunological phenotypes. Immune exposure information for the cohort was limited to CMV serostatus. An association between a missense DCLRE1C variant and V-gene and J-gene trimming of TCR beta chains was found in a later genetic analysis and replicated in an independent cohort. A later analysis reported that several top co-occurrence clusters appeared linked to parvovirus B19, influenza, CMV and Epstein-Barr virus. Most TCR sequences were observed very rarely across donors, whereas some public TCRs were present in many individuals. A cluster of highly shared sequence variants was judged likely to represent a technical artifact of the sequencing pipeline. Correlated functional status among segregating V segments might be attributable to linkage disequilibrium, but an unknown experimental factor could not be ruled out. Compared with equally common non-associated chains, HLA-associated TCR beta chains in a later analysis were more clonally expanded and had lower generation probabilities. Because HLA typing was missing for some donors at each locus, association tests included only the typed subset. Strong co-occurrence of HLA alleles, especially DR and DQ, made assigning TCR associations to individual alleles difficult. A further reported finding was that TCR beta sequences accurately predicted the HLA-A and HLA-B alleles for most subjects in the first cohort.

Regarding this clone: The target of this receptor is not known. Base qualities are not recorded, but no much larger clone differs from it by a single base.

Material: PBMCs. The TCR originated in a man aged 25-45 years in good health and CMV-seronegative. The chain is encoded by TRBV21-1 joined to TRBJ2-7; the table gives TRBD1 as D, unverified against the DNA. TRBV21-1 represents a pseudogene. The DNA sequence reads TGTGCCAGCAGCAAAGTTACCGGATGGGGGCGTCCTATCTACGAGCAGTACTTC. Translated, it reads CASSKVTGWGRPIYEQYF.